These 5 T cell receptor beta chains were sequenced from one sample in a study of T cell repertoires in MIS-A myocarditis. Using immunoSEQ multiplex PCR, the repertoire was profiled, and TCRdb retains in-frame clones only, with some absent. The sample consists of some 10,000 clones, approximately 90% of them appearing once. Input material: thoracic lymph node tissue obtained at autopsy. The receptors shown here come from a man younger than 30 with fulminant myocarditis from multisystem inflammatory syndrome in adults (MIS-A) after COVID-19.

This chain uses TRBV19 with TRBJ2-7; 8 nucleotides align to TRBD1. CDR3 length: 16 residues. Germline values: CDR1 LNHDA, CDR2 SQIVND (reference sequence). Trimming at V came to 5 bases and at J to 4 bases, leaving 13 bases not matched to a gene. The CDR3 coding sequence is TGTGCCAGTAGTCTCAGACGGACAGGGTCGGCGTACGAGCAGTACTTC. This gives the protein CASSLRRTGSAYEQYF.

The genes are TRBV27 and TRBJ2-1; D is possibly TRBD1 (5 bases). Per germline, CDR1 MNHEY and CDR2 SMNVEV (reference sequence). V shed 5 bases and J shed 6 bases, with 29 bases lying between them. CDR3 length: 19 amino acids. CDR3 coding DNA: TGTGCCAGCAGTAGCATAGGGGTTATCCTCTTAAGTTCTCGCAATGAGCAGTTCTTC. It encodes CASSSIGVILLSSRNEQFF.

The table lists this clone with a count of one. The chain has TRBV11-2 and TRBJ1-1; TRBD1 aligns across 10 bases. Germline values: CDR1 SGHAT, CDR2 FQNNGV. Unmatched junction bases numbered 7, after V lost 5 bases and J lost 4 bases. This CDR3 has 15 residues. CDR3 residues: CASSPFRTGGTEAFF. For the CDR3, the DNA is TGTGCCAGCAGCCCCTTCCGGACAGGGGGCACTGAAGCTTTCTTT.

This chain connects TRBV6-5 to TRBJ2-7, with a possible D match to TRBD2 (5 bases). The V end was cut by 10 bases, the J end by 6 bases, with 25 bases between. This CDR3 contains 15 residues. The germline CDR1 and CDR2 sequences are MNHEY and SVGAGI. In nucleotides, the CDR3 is TGTGCCATCATTGCCCGGGATTCCCGCCTAGGCGAGCAGTACTTC. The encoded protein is CAIIARDSRLGEQYF.

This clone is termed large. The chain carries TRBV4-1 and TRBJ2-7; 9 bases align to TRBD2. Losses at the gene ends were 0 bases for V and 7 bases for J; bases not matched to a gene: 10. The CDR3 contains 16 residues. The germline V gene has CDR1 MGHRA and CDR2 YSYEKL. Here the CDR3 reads CASSQDRAGGLGEQYF. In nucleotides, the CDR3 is TGCGCCAGCAGCCAAGATAGAGCGGGGGGACTAGGAGAGCAGTACTTC.